Shown below are 18 T cell receptor beta chains from a single sample sequenced in a study of early T cells in non-severe SARS-CoV-2 infection. MiXCR, applied by TCRdb to the 5' RACE reads, yields one record per CDR3 protein. The sample consists of about 45,000 distinct CDR3 sequences, roughly 11% of them appearing once. The sample comprised whole blood. The source of these receptors is an adult who was a healthcare worker with PCR-confirmed SARS-CoV-2 infection or an uninfected control (not recorded which).

The chain recombines TRBV6-2 or TRBV6-3 with TRBJ1-2, with D unresolved. CDR1 is MNHEY and CDR2 is SVGEGT in the germline V gene. The CDR3 has 10 residues. The V end was cut by 6 bases, the J end by 7 bases, with 6 bases between. The CDR3: CASSTPGYTF. In DNA, the CDR3 is TGTGCCAGCAGCACCCCTGGCTACACCTTC.

This clonotype was recorded many times. This rearrangement joins TRBV20-1 to TRBJ2-3; no definite D call. V was shortened by 0 bases and J by 3 bases, with 7 bases between the two germline ends. This CDR3 has 13 residues. Per the germline V gene, CDR1 is DFQATT and CDR2 is SNEGSKA (reference sequence). The CDR3 DNA is TGCAGTGCTAGAGATAGTAATACAGATACGCAGTATTTT. Protein sequence: CSARDSNTDTQYF.

The chain uses TRBV7-9 and TRBJ2-3; D gene uncertain. This CDR3 is built from 14 residues. The germline V gene encodes CDR1 SEHNR and CDR2 FQNEAQ (reference sequence). Trimming left V 5 bases short and J 0 bases short, with 9 bases between. The CDR3 DNA is TGTGCCAGCAGCCCACAAGCTAGCACAGATACGCAGTATTTT. It specifies CASSPQASTDTQYF. The full variable domain, its missing parts supplied by reference TRBV7-9 and TRBJ2-3, is DTGVSQNPRHKITKRGQNVTFRCDPISEHNRLYWYRQTLGQGPEFLTYFQNEAQLEKSRLLSDRFSAERPKGSFSTLEIQRTEQGDSAMYLCASSPQASTDTQYFGPGTRLTVL.

The chain is built from TRBV7-2 and TRBJ1-2, with a weak D call TRBD1 (6 bases). The CDR3 extends over 16 amino acids. V was shortened by 6 bases and J by 1 base, with 18 bases between the two germline ends. In germline, CDR1 is SGHTA, CDR2 FQGNSA. CDR3 region: CASRPAAQGYNYGYTF. CDR3 nucleotides: TGTGCCAGCAGACCCGCCGCACAGGGATATAACTATGGCTACACCTTC.

Many counts were recorded for this clonotype. The rearrangement links TRBV4-3 to TRBJ1-1; no clear D gene. Per the germline V gene, CDR1 is LGHNA and CDR2 is YSLEER. The V gene lost 0 bases and the J gene lost 1 base, with 6 bases spanning the gap. CDR3 size: 14 residues. CDR3 in amino acids: CASSQDLWNTEAFF. CDR3 nucleotide sequence: TGCGCCAGCAGCCAAGATCTGTGGAACACTGAAGCTTTCTTT.

This chain uses TRBV29-1 with TRBJ2-7; TRBD2 aligns across 8 bases. CDR1 is SQVTM and CDR2 is ANQGSEA in the germline V gene. The trim removed 4 bases at V and 4 bases at J, leaving 3 bases unmatched. The length of the CDR3 is 12 residues. DNA of the CDR3: TGCAGCGTTGTCGGCGGGGGGTACGAGCAGTACTTC. The encoded protein is CSVVGGGYEQYF.

This clonotype was observed at least ten times. The chain couples TRBV10-2 to TRBJ1-4; TRBD1 might be the D (5 bases). V dropped 0 bases and J dropped 10 bases, with 18 bases sitting between them. This CDR3 is 16 amino acids long. CDR1 is WSHSY, CDR2 SAAADI, per germline. The CDR3 spells CASSESTPRVKGKLFF. The CDR3 bases are TGCGCCAGCAGTGAGTCGACTCCCAGGGTAAAAGGAAAACTGTTTTTT.

This clonotype appeared many times. The rearrangement links TRBV6-2 or TRBV6-3 to TRBJ2-1, with 9 bases fitting TRBD2. Germline lookup yields CDR1 MNHEY and CDR2 SVGEGT. The CDR3 consists of 15 residues. The J segment lost 3 bases and the V segment lost 6 bases, leaving 6 bases of the junction unmatched. The CDR3 loop reads CASSRGLARYNEQFF. CDR3 coding DNA: TGTGCCAGCAGCCGGGGACTAGCCCGCTACAATGAGCAGTTCTTC.

This clonotype was detected many times. This chain connects TRBV5-6 to TRBJ2-3, with D hard to call. Looked up from germline, CDR1 is SGHDT and CDR2 is YYEEEE. The ends were cut back, 0 bases at V and 0 bases at J, with 8 bases in the middle. CDR3 length equals 15 residues. CDR3 coding DNA: TGTGCCAGCAGCTTGGCGGGTGACAGCACAGATACGCAGTATTTT. Translated, it gives CASSLAGDSTDTQYF.

The rearrangement links TRBV12-5 to TRBJ2-7; D perhaps matches TRBD2 (6 bases). The CDR3 extends over 16 amino acids. Germline CDR1 reads LGHNT; CDR2 reads FRNRAP. V was cut by 0 bases and J by 2 bases, with 14 bases left in between. CDR3 region: CASGLVLSSAPYEQYF. CDR3 sequence (DNA): TGTGCTAGTGGTTTGGTACTGTCTAGCGCCCCCTACGAGCAGTACTTC.

The chain recombines TRBV5-1 with TRBJ1-2, with a tentative D call TRBD1 (6 bases). V lost 0 bases to trimming and J lost 4 bases, with 13 bases between them. Germline CDR1 and CDR2: SGHRS and YFSETQ. The CDR3 sequence is 15 residues long. CDR3: CASSLAGTPPYGYTF. The CDR3, as DNA: TGCGCCAGCAGCTTGGCCGGGACACCTCCCTATGGCTACACCTTC.

In this sample, this clonotype is medium-sized. The V call is TRBV9, the J call TRBJ2-6, with 14 bases lining up with TRBD2. J was trimmed by 3 bases and V by 3 bases; bases with no gene match: 8. The CDR3 consists of 19 residues. CDR1 SGDLS and CDR2 YYNGEE come from the germline V gene. CDR3 protein: CASSELPGLAGDGANVLTF. The CDR3 coding sequence is TGTGCCAGCAGCGAGCTTCCGGGACTAGCGGGAGATGGGGCCAACGTCCTGACTTTC.

Concerning this clonotype itself: A much larger clonotype is one base distant, so this may be a read error. The rearrangement joins TRBV5-1 to TRBJ2-1, with 7 bases identical to TRBD2. The CDR3 covers 14 residues. The germline V gene has CDR1 SGHRS and CDR2 YFSETQ. CDR3 amino acids: CASSTGLDLVERFF. The CDR3 DNA is TGCGCCAGCAGCACCGGACTAGACTTGGTTGAGCGGTTCTTC.

Ten or more counts support this clonotype. The V and J genes are TRBV6-6 and TRBJ2-1, with 12 bases that match TRBD2. CDR1 is MNHNY, CDR2 SVGAGI, per germline (reference sequence). The CDR3 loop spans 14 amino acids. J lost 8 bases, V lost 4 bases, and 3 bases had no gene match. The CDR3 reads CASSLTSGSYEQFF. The CDR3 nucleotides read TGTGCCAGCAGTTTGACTAGCGGGAGCTATGAGCAGTTCTTC.

The chain joins TRBV10-3 to TRBJ2-3; 10 positions agree with TRBD2. The CDR3 runs 15 residues. Germline V gives CDR1 ENHRY, CDR2 SYGVKD. J lost 10 bases, V lost 10 bases, and 17 bases had no gene match. CDR3 amino acids: CASISTSGLGLSQYF. The CDR3, as DNA: TGTGCCAGCATATCGACTAGCGGGCTGGGGCTCTCGCAGTATTTT.

This clonotype was counted many times. V usage is TRBV4-3 and J usage is TRBJ1-1; TRBD1 is a possible D gene (5 bases). CDR1 is LGHNA and CDR2 is YSLEER in the germline V gene. The length of the CDR3 is 14 residues. The V end was cut by 4 bases, the J end by 3 bases, with 12 bases between. The CDR3 DNA reads TGCGCCAGCAGCCCCCTGTTAGGGGACACTGAAGCTTTCTTT. Translated: CASSPLLGDTEAFF.

This clonotype came up many times. A junction boundary mismatches the germline segment, possibly from a read error. This chain links TRBV6-2 or TRBV6-3 with TRBJ1-5; D remains ambiguous. CDR1 MNHEY and CDR2 SVGEGT come from the germline V gene. This CDR3 comprises 12 residues. The CDR3 DNA sequence: TGTGCCAGCAGTCACTCTAATCAGCCCCAGCATTTT. Its protein product is CASSHSNQPQHF.

This clonotype was observed at least ten times. This chain links TRBV28 with TRBJ1-5; unclear D gene. The CDR3 contains 16 residues. Germline V gene data show CDR1 as MDHEN and CDR2 as SYDVKM. V was pared by 5 bases and J by 0 bases, with 14 bases between. This chain's CDR3 is CASSLRAQYSNQPQHF. The CDR3 DNA is TGTGCCAGCAGTCTACGAGCCCAATATAGCAATCAGCCCCAGCATTTT.